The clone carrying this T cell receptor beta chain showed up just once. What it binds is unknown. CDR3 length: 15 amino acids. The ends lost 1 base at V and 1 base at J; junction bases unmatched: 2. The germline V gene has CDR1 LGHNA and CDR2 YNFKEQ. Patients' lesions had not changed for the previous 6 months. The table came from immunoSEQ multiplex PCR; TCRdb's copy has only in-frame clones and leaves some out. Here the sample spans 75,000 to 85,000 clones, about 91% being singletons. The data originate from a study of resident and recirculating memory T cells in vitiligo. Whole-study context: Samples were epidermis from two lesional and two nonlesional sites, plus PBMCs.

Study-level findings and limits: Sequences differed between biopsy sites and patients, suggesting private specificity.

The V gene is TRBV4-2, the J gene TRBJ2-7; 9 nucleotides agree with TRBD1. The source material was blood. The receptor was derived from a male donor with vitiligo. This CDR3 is CASSQGTGVSYEQYF. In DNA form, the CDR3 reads TGTGCCAGCAGCCAAGGGACAGGGGTTTCCTACGAGCAGTACTTC.